This TCR beta chain was profiled in a study of T cell responses to AZD1222 COVID-19 vaccine. Using immunoSEQ multiplex PCR, the repertoire was profiled, and TCRdb retains in-frame clones only, with some absent. The table shows tens of thousands of clones, with 70% to 80% occurring only once. Between the trimmed V and J ends, which lost 4 bases and 2 bases, there was a span of 21 bases. The germline gives CDR1 SGHNT, CDR2 YYREEE (reference sequence). There are 17 residues in the CDR3. This receptor was obtained from an adult in good health. The chain joins TRBV5-4 to TRBJ1-1; D ambiguous. The sequencing used peripheral blood, collected on day 0 of AZD1222 vaccination. CDR3 sequence: CASSPKEGGGFNTEAFF. CDR3 bases: TGTGCCAGCAGCCCGAAGGAGGGTGGTGGGTTCAACACTGAAGCTTTCTTT.